This T cell receptor (beta chain) was retrieved from a study of CD8 T cells in Susac syndrome. Random hexamers were used to reverse transcribe an amount of roughly 0.45 to 1 ug RNA. TCRdb fed the immunoSEQ multiplex PCR reads into MiXCR, producing one record per CDR3 protein. The sample lists around 110,000 distinct CDR3 sequences, around 94% occurring once. The TCR comes from a human donor with Susac syndrome. Sequencing was carried out using CD8+ T cells from PBMCs.

The CDR3 DNA follows: TGTGCCAGCCACTCACCCTCTAGCGGCAATGAGCAGTTCTTC. Protein: CASHSPSSGNEQFF. The genes are TRBV19 and TRBJ2-1; 7 bases are shared with TRBD2. V lost 9 bases, J lost 6 bases, and 11 bases stayed unmatched. The CDR3 spans 14 residues. Germline-derived CDR1 and CDR2 are LNHDA and SQIVND (reference sequence).